This T cell receptor (beta chain) was recovered during a study of breast tumors, draining lymph nodes, adjacent tissues. Study-level findings and limits: Tumor repertoires ranked between lymph nodes and nontumor tissue in diversity, with V and J gene preferences.

Unmatched junction bases numbered 2, after V lost 7 bases and J lost 4 bases. The CDR3 is made up of 13 amino acids. This clonotype occurred many times. What it recognizes is unknown. TCRdb fed the multiplex PCR reads into MiXCR, producing one record per CDR3 protein. The table shows 150,000 to 200,000 distinct CDR3 sequences, with approximately 33% occurring only once. Breast cancer patients provided tissue from their axillary draining lymph nodes. The origin of this receptor is a female donor with breast cancer. Some clones in this sample may be carry-over from other donors' samples. The chain has TRBV12-3 or TRBV12-4 and TRBJ1-5; 9 nucleotides agree with TRBD1. Sequences were obtained from axillary lymph node tissue. The CDR3 protein is CASKQGANQPQHF. CDR3 coding DNA: TGTGCCAGCAAACAGGGGGCGAATCAGCCCCAGCATTTT.